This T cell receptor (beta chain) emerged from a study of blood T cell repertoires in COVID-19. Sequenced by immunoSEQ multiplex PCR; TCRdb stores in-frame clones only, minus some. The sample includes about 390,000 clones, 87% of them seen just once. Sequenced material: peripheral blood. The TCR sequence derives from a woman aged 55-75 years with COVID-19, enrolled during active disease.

The CDR3 is CASSLTGQGRETQYF. In DNA form, the CDR3 reads TGTGCCAGCAGTTTGACAGGACAGGGCCGAGAGACCCAGTACTTC. The J gene is TRBJ2-5, the V gene TRBV6-5, with 8 bases that match TRBD1. J lost 4 bases, V lost 4 bases, and 8 bases had no gene match. Germline V gene sequence: CDR1 MNHEY, CDR2 SVGAGI. The CDR3 runs to 15 residues.